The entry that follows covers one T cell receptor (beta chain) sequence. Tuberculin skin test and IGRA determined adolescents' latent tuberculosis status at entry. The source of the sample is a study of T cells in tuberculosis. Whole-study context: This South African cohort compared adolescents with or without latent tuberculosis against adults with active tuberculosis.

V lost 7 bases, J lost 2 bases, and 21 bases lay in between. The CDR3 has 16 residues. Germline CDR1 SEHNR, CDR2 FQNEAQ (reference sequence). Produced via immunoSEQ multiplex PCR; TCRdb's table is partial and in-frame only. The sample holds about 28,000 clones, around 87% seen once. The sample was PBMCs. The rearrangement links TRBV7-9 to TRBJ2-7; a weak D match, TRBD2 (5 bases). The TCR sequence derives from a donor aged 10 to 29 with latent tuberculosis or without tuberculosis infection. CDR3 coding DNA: TGTGCCAGCACCCCAACCGGCGGGCCCATAACCTACGAGCAGTACTTC. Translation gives CASTPTGGPITYEQYF. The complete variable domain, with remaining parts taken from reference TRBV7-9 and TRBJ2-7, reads DTGVSQNPRHKITKRGQNVTFRCDPISEHNRLYWYRQTLGQGPEFLTYFQNEAQLEKSRLLSDRFSAERPKGSFSTLEIQRTEQGDSAMYLCASTPTGGPITYEQYFGPGTRLTVT.